The 24 T cell receptor beta chains listed next were all sequenced from one sample in a study of T cell responses to AZD1222 COVID-19 vaccine. TCRdb's table, derived via immunoSEQ multiplex PCR, lists solely in-frame clones and lacks some. The sample consists of some 96,000 clones, more than 70% of them appearing once. This specimen was peripheral blood, taken on day 0 of MenACWY control vaccination. The source of these receptors is an adult in good health.

The chain recombines TRBV7-8 with TRBJ2-1; no firm D call. V was shortened by 1 base and J by 12 bases, with 16 bases between the two germline ends. The germline CDR1 and CDR2 sequences are SGHVS and FQNEAQ. The CDR3 runs to 14 residues. The chain's CDR3 is CASSLEPQVFGQFF. In nucleotides, the CDR3 is TGTGCCAGCAGCTTAGAGCCCCAGGTTTTCGGGCAGTTCTTC.

The sample holds one count of this clone. CDR3 bases: TGTGCCAGTAGTATTACAGGGGGCCTTGAGCAGTTCTTC. Translated: CASSITGGLEQFF. The rearrangement links TRBV19 to TRBJ2-1; 9 nucleotides match TRBD1. This CDR3 is 13 amino acids long. V trimming: 3 bases; J trimming: 9 bases; junction bases outside the gene matches: 3. CDR1 is LNHDA, CDR2 SQIVND, per germline (reference sequence). The complete variable domain, with remaining parts taken from reference TRBV19 and TRBJ2-1, reads DGGITQSPKYLFRKEGQNVTLSCEQNLNHDAMYWYRQDPGQGLRLIYYSQIVNDFQKGDIAEGYSVSREKKESFPLTVTSAQKNPTAFYLCASSITGGLEQFFGPGTRLTVL.

The chain carries TRBV29-1 and TRBJ1-2, with D hard to call. Trimming took 8 bases from V and 6 from J, leaving 10 bases between them. This CDR3 has 10 amino acids. Germline CDR1 SQVTM, CDR2 ANQGSEA. Written as DNA, the CDR3 is TGCAGCTCGCTAAGCAATGGCTACACCTTC. It yields the protein CSSLSNGYTF.

The V gene is TRBV6-6, the J gene TRBJ1-5, with 7 bases matching TRBD1. The CDR3 has 15 amino acids. In germline, CDR1 is MNHNY, CDR2 SVGAGI (reference sequence). Trimming took 0 bases from V and 6 from J; bases not matched to a gene: 5. The CDR3 protein is CASSYSRQGGQPQHF. The CDR3 DNA is TGTGCCAGCAGTTACTCGAGACAGGGTGGTCAGCCCCAGCATTTT.

A single count supports this clone. The chain is built from TRBV28 and TRBJ1-1, with D perhaps TRBD1 (5 bases). The CDR3 extends over 13 amino acids. CDR1 and CDR2 from the germline V gene are MDHEN and SYDVKM. V dropped 3 bases and J dropped 3 bases, with 8 bases sitting between them. DNA for the CDR3: TGTGCCAGCAGTTTCCGACAGTACACTGAAGCTTTCTTT. Translated: CASSFRQYTEAFF.

This rearrangement joins TRBV12-3 or TRBV12-4 to TRBJ1-2, with TRBD1 matching over 8 bases. Trimming cost V 7 bases and J 2 bases; bases outside gene matches: 3. The CDR3 has 13 amino acids. The CDR3 DNA reads TGTGCCAGCAATCACAGGGGGAACTATGGCTACACCTTC. Translation gives CASNHRGNYGYTF.

J is TRBJ2-1 and V is TRBV7-9; no clear D gene. The CDR3 loop spans 14 amino acids. In germline, CDR1 is SEHNR, CDR2 FQNEAQ (reference sequence). Between the trimmed V and J ends, which lost 10 bases and 0 bases, there was a span of 13 bases. The DNA of the CDR3 is TGTGCCATCCACGTCGTGAGCTCCTACAATGAGCAGTTCTTC. Protein product: CAIHVVSSYNEQFF.

V usage is TRBV7-9 and J usage is TRBJ1-4; D is unresolved. The CDR3 has 15 amino acids. CDR1 and CDR2 from the germline V gene are SEHNR and FQNEAQ (reference sequence). Between the trimmed V and J ends, which lost 1 base and 4 bases, there was a span of 10 bases. Written as DNA, the CDR3 is TGTGCCAGCAGCTTAGTCGGGTCAGGTAATGAAAAACTGTTTTTT. It codes for CASSLVGSGNEKLFF.

The chain is built from TRBV5-1 and TRBJ1-5; D not resolved. CDR1 is SGHRS, CDR2 YFSETQ, per germline. This CDR3 comprises 16 residues. Trimming removed 4 bases from V and 1 base from J, with 15 bases in between. The CDR3 region has the DNA TGCGCCAGCAGCCCCCGTCCGTTGGGGAGCAATCAGCCCCAGCATTTT. This sequence encodes CASSPRPLGSNQPQHF.

The chain has TRBV18 and TRBJ2-7; 7 nucleotides line up with TRBD1. The V segment lost 2 bases and the J segment 4 bases; nucleotides outside the gene matches: 11. Per the germline V gene, CDR1 is KGHSH and CDR2 is LQKENI. This CDR3 region has 16 residues. The CDR3 sequence is CASSPMGRGNGYEQYF. The CDR3 DNA is TGTGCCAGCTCACCAATGGGCAGGGGGAACGGGTACGAGCAGTACTTC.

V is TRBV23-1 and J is TRBJ2-7; 7 bases are a match to TRBD1. TRBV23-1 is sorted into the ORF group, with uncertain function. J gave up 0 bases and V 5 bases, and 10 bases lay outside the gene matches. The CDR3 sequence is 16 residues long. The DNA of the CDR3 is TGCGCCAGCAGTGCAACCTCCGGGACAGTCTCCTACGAGCAGTACTTC. Its translation: CASSATSGTVSYEQYF.

The J gene is TRBJ1-1, the V gene TRBV12-3 or TRBV12-4; D is unclear. The V end lost 5 bases, the J end lost 1 base, and 8 bases lay between the germline ends. This CDR3 has 13 residues. CDR3: CASSQYRNTEAFF. The CDR3 DNA follows: TGTGCCAGCAGTCAATACAGGAACACTGAAGCTTTCTTT.

J is TRBJ2-5 and V is TRBV6-1, with D unclear. Germline V gives CDR1 MNHNS, CDR2 SASEGT. There are 14 residues in the CDR3. Trimming removed 1 base from V and 1 base from J, with 7 bases in between. CDR3 sequence reads: CASSEVQVQETQYF. The CDR3 coding sequence is TGTGCCAGCAGTGAAGTCCAGGTCCAAGAGACCCAGTACTTC.

The V gene is TRBV5-6, the J gene TRBJ1-1; D remains unclear. V gave up 1 base and J gave up 5 bases, with 6 bases separating them. CDR3 length equals 12 residues. CDR1 SGHDT and CDR2 YYEEEE come from the germline V gene. CDR3 sequence (DNA): TGTGCCAGCAGCTTGTTGATAACTGAAGCTTTCTTT. Encoded protein: CASSLLITEAFF.

This clone showed up just once. The rearrangement uses TRBV6-1 and TRBJ1-5; the match to TRBD1 covers 7 bases. CDR3 length equals 14 residues. The trim removed 1 base at V and 6 bases at J, leaving 3 bases unmatched. CDR1 MNHNS and CDR2 SASEGT come from the germline V gene. The CDR3 protein is CASSEGTGSQPQHF. The CDR3 DNA is TGTGCCAGCAGTGAAGGGACAGGTAGTCAGCCCCAGCATTTT.

In its sample, this clone is large. This chain links TRBV11-2 with TRBJ1-6; D unresolved. Per germline, CDR1 SGHAT and CDR2 FQNNGV. V was clipped by 3 bases and J by 4 bases, with 10 bases between them. CDR3 length equals 15 residues. The CDR3 sequence is CASSLDLDYNSPLHF. As DNA, the CDR3 is TGTGCCAGCAGCTTGGACCTGGATTATAATTCACCCCTCCACTTT.

V is TRBV19 and J is TRBJ2-7; 10 bases line up with TRBD1. The CDR3 loop spans 14 amino acids. V was pared by 5 bases and J by 3 bases, with 4 bases of the junction left unmatched. Germline V gives CDR1 LNHDA, CDR2 SQIVND (reference sequence). This CDR3 reads CASSSDRGYYEQYF. The CDR3 DNA is TGTGCCAGTAGTTCGGACAGGGGGTACTACGAGCAGTACTTC.

The chain links TRBV11-2 to TRBJ2-1; D is unclear. The CDR3 totals 16 residues. V was shortened by 4 bases and J by 6 bases, with 19 bases between the two germline ends. Germline lookup yields CDR1 SGHAT and CDR2 FQNNGV. This CDR3 reads CASSSFWSPRLNEQFF. The CDR3 DNA sequence: TGTGCCAGCAGCTCTTTTTGGAGCCCCCGACTCAATGAGCAGTTCTTC.

The chain uses TRBV7-2 and TRBJ1-4; D call uncertain. Germline CDR1 is SGHTA and CDR2 is FQGNSA. The CDR3 covers 14 residues. V was shortened by 5 bases and J by 5 bases, with 12 bases between the two germline ends. The CDR3 DNA is TGTGCCAGCAGCCGCCACGGTTCCAATGAAAAACTGTTTTTT. This gives the protein CASSRHGSNEKLFF.

V usage is TRBV6-1 and J usage is TRBJ1-4, with D perhaps matching TRBD1 (5 bases). This CDR3 has 15 residues. Germline-derived CDR1 and CDR2 are MNHNS and SASEGT. Trimming pared 3 bases from V and 5 bases from J, leaving 13 bases between. The CDR3 sequence: CASSDGGFWNEKLFF. The CDR3 DNA reads as TGTGCCAGCAGTGATGGGGGGTTTTGGAATGAAAAACTGTTTTTT.

The CDR3 DNA sequence: TGTGCCAGCAGCCTTAGCGGTGGCACAGATACGCAGTATTTT. Amino acids: CASSLSGGTDTQYF. The rearrangement links TRBV3-1 (or the pseudogene TRBV3-2) to TRBJ2-3; possible D gene TRBD2, 6 bases. The CDR3 covers 14 residues. The V end lost 4 bases, the J end lost 1 base, and 9 bases lay between the germline ends. CDR1 and CDR2 (germline): LGHDT, YNNKEL (reference sequence).

The chain joins TRBV6-5 to TRBJ1-5; D remains unclear. Germline V gene lookup returns CDR1 MNHEY and CDR2 SVGAGI. V shed 5 bases and J shed 3 bases, with 8 bases lying between them. The CDR3 consists of 13 residues. CDR3 sequence (DNA): TGTGCCAGCAGTCCGGACCTCAATCAGCCCCAGCATTTT. This gives the protein CASSPDLNQPQHF.

This chain uses TRBV30 with TRBJ2-5; 9 nucleotides line up with TRBD2. The junction had 8 bases not matched to a gene; V was cut back by 1 base and J by 5 bases. The CDR3 is made up of 15 amino acids. Germline loops: CDR1 GTSNPN, CDR2 SVGIG (reference sequence). The DNA of the CDR3 is TGTGCCTGGAGTGGGAGGCGGGGGGGCCCGGAGACCCAGTACTTC. Its translation is CAWSGRRGGPETQYF.

CDR3 protein: CASSLGLAISYEQYF. The CDR3 DNA reads TGCGCCAGCAGCCTGGGACTAGCGATCTCCTACGAGCAGTACTTC. The chain links TRBV10-2 to TRBJ2-7; 10 nucleotides match TRBD2. The CDR3 spans 15 residues. Germline values: CDR1 WSHSY, CDR2 SAAADI. J was trimmed by 0 bases and V by 6 bases; bases with no gene match: 5.